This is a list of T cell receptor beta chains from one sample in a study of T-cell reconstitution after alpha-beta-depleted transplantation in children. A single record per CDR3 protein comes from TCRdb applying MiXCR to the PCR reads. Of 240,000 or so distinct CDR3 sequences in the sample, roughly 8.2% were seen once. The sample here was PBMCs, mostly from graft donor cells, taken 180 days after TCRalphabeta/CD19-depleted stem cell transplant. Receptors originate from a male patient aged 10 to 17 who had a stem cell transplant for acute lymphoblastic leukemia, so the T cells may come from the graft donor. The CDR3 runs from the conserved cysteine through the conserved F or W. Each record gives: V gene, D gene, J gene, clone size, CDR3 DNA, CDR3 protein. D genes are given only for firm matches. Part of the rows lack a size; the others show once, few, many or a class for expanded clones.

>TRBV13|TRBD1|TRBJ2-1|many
TGTGCCAGCAGCGCCCGACAGGGCGCCTCCAATGAGCAGTTCTTC
CASSARQGASNEQFF
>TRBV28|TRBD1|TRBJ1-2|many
TGTGCCAGCAGCGTGGGACAGGCGGATGGCTACACCTTC
CASSVGQADGYTF
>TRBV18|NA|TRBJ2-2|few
TGTGCCAGCTCAGGGGACATATCCACCGGGGAGCTGTTTTTT
CASSGDISTGELFF
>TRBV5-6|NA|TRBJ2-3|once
TGTGCCAGCAGCTTCCAGGGCCTTCGGGATACGCAGTATTTT
CASSFQGLRDTQYF
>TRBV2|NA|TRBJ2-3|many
TGTGCCAGTCGGGCTTCCTTAAACACAGATACGCAGTATTTT
CASRASLNTDTQYF
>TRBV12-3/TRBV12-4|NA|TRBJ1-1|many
TGTGCCAGCAGTTTTGGCGCGGGGTTCCCCAGCACTGAAGCTTTCTTT
CASSFGAGFPSTEAFF
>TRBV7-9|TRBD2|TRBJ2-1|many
TGTGCCAGCAGCTTGCCGTGGGGACTAGCGGCCAATGAGCAGTTCTTC
CASSLPWGLAANEQFF
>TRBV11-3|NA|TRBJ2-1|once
TGTGCCAGCAGGGACGGGCTTGAAGGTGAGCAGTTCTTC
CASRDGLEGEQFF
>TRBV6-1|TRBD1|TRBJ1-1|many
TGTGCCAGCAGGTCCCGGGACAGGGGCACTGAAGCTTTCTTT
CASRSRDRGTEAFF
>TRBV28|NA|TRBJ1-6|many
TGTGCCAGCAGTTTCAGAGGGGGATTACCCCTCCACTTT
CASSFRGGLPLHF
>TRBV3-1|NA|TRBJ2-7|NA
TGTGCCAGCAGCCAAGAACGGATTACCTCCTACGAGCAGTACTTC
CASSQERITSYEQYF
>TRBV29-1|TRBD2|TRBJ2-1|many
TGCAGCGTTGAAGGTCGGTCGGCGGGAGCCTACAATGAGCAGTTCTTC
CSVEGRSAGAYNEQFF
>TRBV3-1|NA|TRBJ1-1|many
TGTGCCAGCAGCCTCCAGACAGGCGGCACTGAAGCTTTCTTT
CASSLQTGGTEAFF
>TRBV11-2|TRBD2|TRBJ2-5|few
TGTGCCAGCAGCTCCCTACGATCGGGGGGTCCGCAAGAGACCCAGTACTTC
CASSSLRSGGPQETQYF
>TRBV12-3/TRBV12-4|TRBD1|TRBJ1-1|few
TGTGCCAGCAGTCCACTACAGGGGGCGAATGAAGCTTTCTTT
CASSPLQGANEAFF
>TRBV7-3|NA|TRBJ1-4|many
TGTGCCAGCAGCCGGACGGCTGCAACTAATGAAAAACTGTTTTTT
CASSRTAATNEKLFF
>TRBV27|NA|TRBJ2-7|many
TGTGCCAGCAGTCTCGGCGACAGGCCCCCCTACGAGCAGTACTTC
CASSLGDRPPYEQYF
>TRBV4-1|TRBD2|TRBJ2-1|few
TGCGCCAGCAGCCTCCTTCTCGGGACTAGCGCCTACAATGAGCAGTTCTTC
CASSLLLGTSAYNEQFF
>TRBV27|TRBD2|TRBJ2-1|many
TGTGCCAGCAGTTTATATAGCGGGAGTAACAATGAGCAGTTCTTC
CASSLYSGSNNEQFF
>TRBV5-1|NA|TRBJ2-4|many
TGCGCCAGCAGCTTGCCACGTCTTGAAAACATTCAGTACTTC
CASSLPRLENIQYF
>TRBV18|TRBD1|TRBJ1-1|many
TGTGCCAGCTCACCAGACAGGGGGGCTTTCTTT
CASSPDRGAFF
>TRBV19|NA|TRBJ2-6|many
TGTGCCAGTAGTACCCAGGGCCCTGGGGCCAACGTCCTGACTTTC
CASSTQGPGANVLTF
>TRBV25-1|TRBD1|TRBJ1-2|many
TGTGCCAGCAGCCGGGGACAGACCTATGGCTACACCTTC
CASSRGQTYGYTF
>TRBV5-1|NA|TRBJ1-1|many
TGCGCCAGCAGAACGACGAGACAGAACACTGAAGCTTTCTTT
CASRTTRQNTEAFF
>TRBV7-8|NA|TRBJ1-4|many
TGTGCCAGCAGCATCGCGGGTGACACAAGGAGAGAAAAACTGTTTTTT
CASSIAGDTRREKLFF
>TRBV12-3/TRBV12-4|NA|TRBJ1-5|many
TGTGCCAGCAGCCTCAGGGAGAATCAGCCCCAGCATTTT
CASSLRENQPQHF
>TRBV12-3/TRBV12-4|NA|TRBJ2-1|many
TGTGCCAGCAGTTCGACCTCGCGCTCCTACAATGAGCAGTTCTTC
CASSSTSRSYNEQFF
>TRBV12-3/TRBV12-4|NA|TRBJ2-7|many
TGTGCCAGCAGTTTAAGGGAAGTCGAGCAGTACTTC
CASSLREVEQYF
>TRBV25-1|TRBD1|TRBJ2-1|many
TGTGCCAGCAGTGAATATTCCCCGGACAGGGGGTTCTACAATGAGCAGTTCTTC
CASSEYSPDRGFYNEQFF
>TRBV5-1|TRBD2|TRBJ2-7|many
TGCGCCAGCAGCAAACAAGGACTAGCGGGACGCTACGAGCAGTACTTC
CASSKQGLAGRYEQYF
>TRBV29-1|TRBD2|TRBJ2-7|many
TGCAGCGTTGTACCAGCGGGAGCCGAGATCGGTTACGAGCAGTACTTC
CSVVPAGAEIGYEQYF
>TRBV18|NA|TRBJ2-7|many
TGTGCCAGCTCACCACAGGGGGACTACTACGAGCAGTACTTC
CASSPQGDYYEQYF
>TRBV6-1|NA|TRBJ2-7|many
TGTGCCAGCAGTCAGGGGACTCCAACCCCCTACGAGCAGTACTTC
CASSQGTPTPYEQYF
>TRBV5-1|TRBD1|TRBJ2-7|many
TGCGCCAGCAGAGGGACAGGTCGGTACGAGCAGTACTTC
CASRGTGRYEQYF
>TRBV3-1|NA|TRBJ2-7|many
TGTGCCAGCAGCCCCCTAACGGGGAGCTTTTACGAGCAGTACTTC
CASSPLTGSFYEQYF
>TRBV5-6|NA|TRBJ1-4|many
TGTGCCAGCAGCTTCAACAGGGAAAAACTGTTTTTT
CASSFNREKLFF
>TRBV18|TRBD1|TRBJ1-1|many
TGTGCCAGCTCACCAGGGACAGGGGACACTGAAGCTTTCTTT
CASSPGTGDTEAFF
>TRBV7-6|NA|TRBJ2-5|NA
TGTGCCAGCAGCACAAGCGGGTCTTGGGGGAAAGAGACCCAGTACTTC
CASSTSGSWGKETQYF
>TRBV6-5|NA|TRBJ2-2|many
TGTGCCAGCAGTTACCGGGCCTCATCGATCGGGGAGCTGTTTTTT
CASSYRASSIGELFF
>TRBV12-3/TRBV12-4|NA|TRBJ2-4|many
TGTGCCAGCAGCGTGGGGGGAAACATTCAGTACTTC
CASSVGGNIQYF
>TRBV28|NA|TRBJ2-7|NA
TGTGCCAGCAGGACAGGCGATTCTTTCTACGAGCAGTACTTC
CASRTGDSFYEQYF
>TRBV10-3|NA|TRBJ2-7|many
TGTGCCATCAGTGAAACGCCAGGGGAACGGGACGAGCAGTACTTC
CAISETPGERDEQYF
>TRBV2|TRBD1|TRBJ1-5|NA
TGTGCCAGCAGAAAGACAGGGAGCAATCAGCCCCAGCATTTT
CASRKTGSNQPQHF
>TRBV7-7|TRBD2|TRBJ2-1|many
TGTGCCAGCAGCGAGACTAGCGGGGGCAATGAGCAGTTCTTC
CASSETSGGNEQFF
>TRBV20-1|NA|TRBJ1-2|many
TGCAGTGCCCCGGGACACCTAAGCTATGGCTACACCTTC
CSAPGHLSYGYTF
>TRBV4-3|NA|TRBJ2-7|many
TGCGCCAGCAGCCAAGACGCGCTAGCGATGGGGCTCTACGAGCAGTACTTC
CASSQDALAMGLYEQYF
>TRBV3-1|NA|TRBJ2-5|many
TGTGCCAGCAGCCAAGATCTGAGGCTATTGACCCAGTACTTC
CASSQDLRLLTQYF
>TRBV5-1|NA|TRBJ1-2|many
TGCGCCAGCAGCTATGAAACAGGTAGAAGTGGCTACACCTTC
CASSYETGRSGYTF
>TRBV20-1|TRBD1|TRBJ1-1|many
TGCAGTGCCGAGGACAGGGGGAACACTGAAGCTTTCTTT
CSAEDRGNTEAFF